Sequencing of this TCR beta chain was carried out in a study of T cells in Graves' hyperthyroidism and ophthalmopathy. Study-level results: Most expanded thyroid clonotypes above 0.001 also appeared in blood.

Amplification yielded TCR beta CDR3 regions, with RNA transcripts as the source. A first-round RT-PCR of the TCR CDR3 used the HTBI primer set. TCRdb independently ran MiXCR on the multiplex PCR reads; one entry per CDR3 protein. The sample has about 770,000 distinct CDR3 sequences, 18% seen once. Per germline, CDR1 SEHNR and CDR2 FQNEAQ (reference sequence). The CDR3 loop spans 16 amino acids. A word on this clonotype: The antigen is unknown.

Sequenced sample: blood. The chain recombines TRBV7-9 with TRBJ2-1, with 12 positions matching TRBD2. The end of the DNA fits TRBJ2-7 better, so the J call may be wrong. The receptor was derived from a woman aged 45-65 years with Graves' hyperthyroidism that later progressed to Graves' ophthalmopathy. Here the CDR3 reads CASSQTSGGTYNEQYF. CDR3 DNA sequence: TGTGCCAGCAGTCAGACTAGCGGGGGCACCTACAATGAGCAGTACTTC.